This T cell receptor beta chain was documented in a study of cytomegalovirus exposure and HLA in healthy donors. The overall study: Earlier, some 200 million T cells were analyzed, and some 120 million unique TCR beta sequences were found among them. Findings and caveats of the study: There were 150 to 200 TCR beta chains listed as cytomegalovirus-associated. In vitro experiments confirmed that three CMV-associated chains were specific for CMV antigens.

Healthy bone marrow donors made up the donors. Comments on this clone: Antigen: not known.

V shed 6 bases and J 5 bases; nucleotides not matched to a gene: 10. The CDR3 runs 16 residues. The germline gives CDR1 WNHNN, CDR2 SYGVQD (reference sequence). With 60 Vbeta and 13 Jbeta primers, the PCR was carried out. Method: immunoSEQ multiplex PCR; TCRdb's copy keeps in-frame clones and lacks some. This table holds a few hundred thousand clones, 77% found once. The chain recombines TRBV10-1 with TRBJ2-5; 12 bases are a match to TRBD2. Material: PBMCs. The receptor's source is a woman in her sixties or seventies in good health and CMV-seropositive. The chain's CDR3 is CASRFELAGGKETQYF. The CDR3 DNA is TGCGCCAGCAGATTTGAACTAGCGGGGGGAAAGGAGACCCAGTACTTC.